This T cell receptor beta chain originates from a study of blood T cell repertoires in COVID-19 (dated by TCRdb to about 2020). Regarding the complete study: Collaborator samples came from the United States, Italy and Spain and covered acute and convalescent phases of COVID-19. HLA class I and class II types, where available, came from metadata supplied by the sample provider rather than from assay-based typing. The prospective study material was composed of cDNA or gDNA derived from T cells, B-cell-depleted T cells, or PBMCs. The repertoires were released in a freely available public database intended as a resource for research on the immune response to SARS-CoV-2. Samples were obtained from the ongoing ImmuneRACE study (first 160 participants) and from about 1,300 subjects provided by 6 global collaborators. Subjects who had been exposed to COVID-19, were actively infected with it, or had recovered from it provided the deeply sampled blood TCRbeta repertoires that made up the dataset. The sample metadata nearly always contained a de-identified subject ID, COVID-19 status, age in years and sex. Broad study findings and their caveats: How much clinical and demographic metadata was included differed by source and by participant, and the metadata was provided uncurated.

Worth noting for this clone: This receptor's antigen is unknown. Base quality data are lacking; no much larger clone is found one base away.

At the junction V is shortened by 3 bases and J by 1 base; bases outside the gene matches: 4. Its CDR3 holds 15 amino acids, cysteine through phenylalanine. Of the read, only the CDR3 DNA is kept; its 45 bases are in frame from base 1. CDR1 and CDR2 (KGHDR, SFDVKD) derive from the germline V gene. The immunoSEQ Assay, a bias-controlled multiplex PCR, was used to amplify TCRbeta CDR3 regions from genomic DNA. As for the authors' bioinformatics: Within the assay, amplification of reference gene primers was used to estimate how many nucleated cells each sample contained. Sequence reads were collapsed and filtered to measure the absolute abundance of every unique TCRbeta CDR3 rearrangement. For each sample, productive Simpson clonality was calculated as the square root of Simpson's diversity index over productive rearrangements. Entries here come from immuneACCESS through TCRdb and include only in-frame sequences with V and J called. Some clones fail to appear in such tables; in the studies checked, an unresolved V gene covers under half of the shortfall, and the cause of the remainder is unknown. The V and J calls and the clone size are those of that table, but D and trimming were determined from the DNA. The sample table records around 250,000 clones; around 86% of these occur just once. The ten largest clones take up 5% to 7% of the sample.

In Seattle, one collaborating source enrolled patients while the infection was active and tracked those patients longitudinally over the course of disease. Collaborating institutions collected whole blood in K2EDTA tubes following their own protocols. For TCRbeta analysis, collaborator samples were shipped as frozen whole blood, as isolated PBMCs, or as DNA extracted from either sample type. Sequencing was done on a sample of peripheral blood. Here the chain combines TRBV24-1 and TRBJ2-5; 7 central nucleotides agree with TRBD1. This receptor was identified in a woman of 80 years or more with COVID-19, enrolled during active disease. The DNA reads TGTGCCACCAGTGATCCTCGGGACAGCCAAGAGACCCAGTACTTC. It codes for CATSDPRDSQETQYF.